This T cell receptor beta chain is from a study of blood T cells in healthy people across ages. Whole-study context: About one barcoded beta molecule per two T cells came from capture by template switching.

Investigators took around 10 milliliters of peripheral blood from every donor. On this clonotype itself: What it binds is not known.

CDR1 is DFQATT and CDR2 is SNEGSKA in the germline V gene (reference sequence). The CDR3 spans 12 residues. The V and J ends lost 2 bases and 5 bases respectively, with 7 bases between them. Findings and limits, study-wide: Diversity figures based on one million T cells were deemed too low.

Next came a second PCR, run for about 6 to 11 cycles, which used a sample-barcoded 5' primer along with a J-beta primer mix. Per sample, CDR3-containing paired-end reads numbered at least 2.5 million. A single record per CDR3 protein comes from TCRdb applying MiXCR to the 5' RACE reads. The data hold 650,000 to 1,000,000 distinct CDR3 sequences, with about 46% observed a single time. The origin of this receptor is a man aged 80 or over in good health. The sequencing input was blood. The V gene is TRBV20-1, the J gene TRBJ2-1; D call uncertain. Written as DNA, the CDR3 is TGCAGTGCTAGAAGAGATGACAATGAGCAGTTCTTC. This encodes CSARRDDNEQFF.